A single sample gave rise to the 7 T cell receptor beta chains below, sequenced in a study of OX40 agonist ivuxolimab in advanced cancers. Here immunoSEQ multiplex PCR was the method, and the copy in TCRdb shows in-frame clones only, minus some. The table shows 55,000 to 70,000 clones, with 84% occurring only once. Sample: CD4+ or CD8+ T cells sorted from blood, taken in a trial of the OX40 agonist ivuxolimab. The receptors derive from an adult with an advanced solid tumor such as melanoma, head and neck, liver or kidney cancer.

V gene TRBV15 combines with J gene TRBJ1-1; D is possibly TRBD1 (5 bases). This CDR3 is built from 12 residues. V lost 8 bases to trimming and J lost 6 bases, with 13 bases between them. From germline, CDR1 is LNHNV and CDR2 YYDKDF (reference sequence). CDR3 residues: CATARGDAEAFF. CDR3 sequence (DNA): TGTGCCACCGCCCGGGGGGACGCTGAAGCTTTCTTT.

The chain's CDR3 is CASSYDGIQPQHF. The CDR3 DNA is TGTGCCAGCAGTTATGATGGGATTCAGCCCCAGCATTTT. The rearrangement joins TRBV6-5 to TRBJ1-5, with unresolved D. The CDR3 length is 13 residues. CDR1 is MNHEY, CDR2 SVGAGI, per germline. Trimming removed 3 bases at V and 6 bases at J, with 9 bases between.

This chain connects TRBV18 to TRBJ2-7, with D tentatively TRBD2 (5 bases). Trimming took off 1 base at V and 2 bases at J, with 9 bases between the two ends. CDR1 is KGHSH, CDR2 LQKENI, per germline. The CDR3 has 14 amino acids. CDR3 loop: CASSPQGGPYEQYF. CDR3 bases: TGTGCCAGCTCACCACAAGGAGGACCCTACGAGCAGTACTTC. The full variable domain, rest sourced from reference TRBV18 and TRBJ2-7, is NAGVMQNPRHLVRRRGQEARLRCSPMKGHSHVYWYRQLPEEGLKFMVYLQKENIIDESGMPKERFSAEFPKEGPSILRIQQVVRGDSAAYFCASSPQGGPYEQYFGPGTRLTVT.

The chain uses TRBV10-3 and TRBJ2-2; 11 bases are shared with TRBD1. CDR1 and CDR2 (germline): ENHRY, SYGVKD. The CDR3 contains 14 residues. With V trimmed by 10 bases and J by 5 bases, 6 bases remained unmatched. CDR3 nucleotides: TGTGCCACTTCGGGACAGGGGGTGACCGGGGAGCTGTTTTTT. This translates into CATSGQGVTGELFF.

CDR3 residues: CASRAPGASYNEQFF. The CDR3 DNA reads TGTGCCAGCAGAGCCCCAGGGGCGTCCTACAATGAGCAGTTCTTC. V and J are TRBV5-6 and TRBJ2-1, with D perhaps matching TRBD1 (6 bases). From germline, CDR1 is SGHDT and CDR2 YYEEEE. Between the trimmed V and J ends, which lost 5 bases and 1 base, there was a span of 13 bases. CDR3 length equals 15 residues.

This chain joins TRBV4-3 and TRBJ1-2, with TRBD1 identical over 8 bases. The junction had 11 bases not matched to a gene; V was cut back by 4 bases and J by 7 bases. The CDR3 is 15 residues long. Germline V gene sequence: CDR1 LGHNA, CDR2 YSLEER. The CDR3 here is CASSPTDRDSRGYTF. In DNA form, the CDR3 reads TGCGCCAGCAGCCCCACGGACAGGGATAGCCGTGGCTACACCTTC.

The chain links TRBV4-3 to TRBJ2-3; possible D gene TRBD2, 6 bases. CDR1 LGHNA and CDR2 YSLEER come from the germline V gene. The CDR3 contains 16 residues. V was cut by 3 bases and J by 6 bases, with 19 bases left in between. As DNA, the CDR3 is TGCGCCAGCAGCCAGGACTACGGGGCGGGCTTGGATACGCAGTATTTT. Its translation: CASSQDYGAGLDTQYF.